The next 21 T cell receptor beta chains were all read from a single sample in a study of blood T cells in healthy people across ages. The authors ran a second PCR of about 7 to 11 cycles using a sample-barcoded 5' primer and a J-beta primer mix. TCRdb re-derived calls from the 5' RACE reads in MiXCR, one entry per CDR3 protein. The sample yields roughly 1 million distinct CDR3 sequences, approximately 25% seen once. These data were also reused for a study on T cells of mothers and their children.

Source material: blood. Receptors were obtained from a girl aged 2-10 years in good health.

The CDR3 nucleotides are TGTGCCAGCAGCTTAGCGGGGGCTAGCGGGCAAGAGACCCAGTACTTC. It yields the protein CASSLAGASGQETQYF. This chain uses TRBV7-2 with TRBJ2-5; 8 bases agree with TRBD2. The CDR3 consists of 16 residues. The germline V gene has CDR1 SGHTA and CDR2 FQGNSA. Losses at the gene ends were 0 bases for V and 2 bases for J; bases not matched to a gene: 5.

The sample holds one count of this clonotype. The CDR3 spells CASSQDSGTGGLFGEAFF. CDR3 DNA: TGCGCCAGCAGCCAAGATTCCGGGACAGGGGGCCTGTTTGGTGAAGCTTTCTTT. The chain recombines TRBV4-1 with TRBJ1-1, with TRBD1 matching over 12 bases. Trimming took 0 bases from V and 7 from J; bases not matched to a gene: 12. Germline values: CDR1 MGHRA, CDR2 YSYEKL. This CDR3 contains 18 residues.

The chain carries TRBV28 and TRBJ2-3; 8 nucleotides agree with TRBD2. Germline loops: CDR1 MDHEN, CDR2 SYDVKM. The CDR3 covers 17 residues. The ends lost 3 bases at V and 6 bases at J; junction bases unmatched: 14. CDR3 bases: TGTGCCAGCAGTTTTAGTTTAGCGGGAAGAGGGAGGGATACGCAGTATTTT. Translating it yields CASSFSLAGRGRDTQYF.

This clonotype was recorded a few times. The chain couples TRBV20-1 to TRBJ1-4; the D gene is possibly TRBD1 (6 bases). Germline V gene lookup returns CDR1 DFQATT and CDR2 SNEGSKA (reference sequence). Trimming pared 1 base from V and 7 bases from J, leaving 10 bases between. The CDR3 has 13 residues. CDR3: CSARVGGGEKLFF. The CDR3 DNA reads as TGCAGTGCTAGAGTCGGGGGCGGTGAAAAACTGTTTTTT.

J is TRBJ2-7 and V is TRBV20-1, with 7 nucleotides matching TRBD2. V gave up 6 bases and J gave up 3 bases; unmatched junction bases: 8. Germline assignment: CDR1 DFQATT and CDR2 SNEGSKA (reference sequence). The CDR3 contains 13 residues. CDR3 sequence (DNA): TGCAGTGCCAGACTATGGGGGGGCTACGAGCAGTACTTC. This translates into CSARLWGGYEQYF.

This clonotype turned up a few times. The chain uses TRBV5-1 and TRBJ2-5; D possibly corresponds to TRBD1 (5 bases). The V end was cut by 2 bases, the J end by 5 bases, with 13 bases between. Germline-derived CDR1 and CDR2 are SGHRS and YFSETQ. The CDR3 length is 14 residues. This CDR3 is CASSFPGALETQYF. The DNA of the CDR3 is TGCGCCAGCAGCTTCCCTGGGGCCCTGGAGACCCAGTACTTC. The variable domain in full, with the rest retrieved from reference TRBV5-1 and TRBJ2-5, is KAGVTQTPRYLIKTRGQQVTLSCSPISGHRSVSWYQQTPGQGLQFLFEYFSETQRNKGNFPGRFSGRQFSNSRSEMNVSTLELGDSALYLCASSFPGALETQYFGPGTRLLVL.

DNA for the CDR3: TGTGCCATAAGGGGACTCAAGGCCGAGCAGTACTTC. It is translated as CAIRGLKAEQYF. V and J are TRBV10-3 and TRBJ2-7; TRBD2 is a possible D gene (6 bases). V gave up 9 bases and J gave up 6 bases, with 15 bases separating them. The CDR3 is 12 residues long. Germline CDR1 and CDR2: ENHRY and SYGVKD.

In the case of this clonotype: Mismatch with germline at one junction end may stem from a read error. The chain recombines TRBV7-2 with TRBJ2-7; TRBD1 aligns across 8 bases. This CDR3 has 14 amino acids. Germline loops: CDR1 SGHTA, CDR2 FQGNSA. CDR3 in amino acids: CANSSGTGGYEQYF. The CDR3 DNA is TGTGCCAACAGCTCCGGGACAGGTGGCTACGAGCAGTACTTC.

This clonotype has just a few counts. The chain couples TRBV5-1 to TRBJ2-1; D may match TRBD1 or TRBD2 (6 bases each). V lost 2 bases and J lost 3, with 18 bases in between. Germline CDR1 and CDR2: SGHRS and YFSETQ. The CDR3 length is 17 residues. CDR3 loop: CASSFDSGEALYNEQFF. The CDR3 DNA follows: TGCGCCAGCAGCTTTGATTCAGGGGAGGCCCTCTACAATGAGCAGTTCTTC.

The V call is TRBV7-9, the J call TRBJ1-2; D unclear. The V gene lost 4 bases and the J gene lost 8 bases, with 23 bases spanning the gap. From germline, CDR1 is SEHNR and CDR2 FQNEAQ (reference sequence). The CDR3 loop spans 16 amino acids. The CDR3 reads CASSSTFRVTMSGYTF. The CDR3 nucleotides read TGTGCCAGCAGCTCGACCTTCCGGGTAACCATGTCCGGCTACACCTTC.

V and J are TRBV20-1 and TRBJ2-7; 8 bases match TRBD1. Germline V lookup: CDR1 DFQATT, CDR2 SNEGSKA (reference sequence). The CDR3 is 14 residues long. The ends lost 1 base at V and 2 bases at J; junction bases unmatched: 4. This CDR3 reads CSARANRGAYEQYF. As DNA, the CDR3 is TGCAGTGCTAGAGCAAACAGGGGGGCCTACGAGCAGTACTTC.

The chain employs TRBV27 and TRBJ2-5, with D perhaps being TRBD1 or TRBD2 (5 bases each). The DNA end favors TRBJ2-7, so the J call may be wrong. From germline, CDR1 is MNHEY and CDR2 SMNVEV (reference sequence). There are 15 residues in the CDR3. CDR3 in amino acids: CASREFQGPTYEQYF. The CDR3 region has the DNA TGTGCCAGCAGGGAGTTTCAGGGACCAACCTACGAGCAGTACTTC.

This clonotype came up once. Its ends do not fully match the called genes, so a read error is possible. This chain connects TRBV7-9 to TRBJ2-7; TRBD1 matches at 10 bases. CDR1 and CDR2 (germline): SEHNR, FQNEAQ (reference sequence). The CDR3 sequence is 16 residues long. CDR3 region: CVSSFGTGAPFGEQYF. In nucleotides, the CDR3 is TGTGTCAGCAGCTTTGGGACAGGGGCCCCATTTGGCGAGCAGTACTTC. Combining the CDR3 with reference TRBV7-9 and TRBJ2-7 gives the whole variable domain DTGVSQNPRHKITKRGQNVTFRCDPISEHNRLYWYRQTLGQGPEFLTYFQNEAQLEKSRLLSDRFSAERPKGSFSTLEIQRTEQGDSAMYLCVSSFGTGAPFGEQYFGPGTRLTVT.

On this clonotype: An end of the junction differs from the germline gene, which may be a read error. This chain connects TRBV28 to TRBJ2-6; TRBD1 might be the D (6 bases). Germline V lookup: CDR1 MDHEN, CDR2 SYDVKM. CDR3 size: 19 residues. This CDR3 is CASSTNQGRSSSGTNVLTF. CDR3 in DNA: TGTGCCAGCAGTACTAATCAGGGGCGATCGAGCTCTGGGACCAACGTCCTGACTTTC.

The chain carries TRBV20-1 and TRBJ1-1; D uncertain. There are 11 residues in the CDR3. The V gene's germline CDR1 is DFQATT and CDR2 SNEGSKA (reference sequence). Trimming removed 8 bases from V and 3 bases from J, with 10 bases in between. The CDR3 DNA is TGCAGTCAGAAAAGGGACACTGAAGCTTTCTTT. It is translated as CSQKRDTEAFF.

This sequence joins TRBV6-6 and TRBJ2-6, with D perhaps TRBD1 (6 bases). Germline lookup yields CDR1 MNHNY and CDR2 SVGAGI (reference sequence). There are 16 residues in the CDR3. The V end lost 2 bases, the J end lost 4 bases, and 12 bases lay between the germline ends. The CDR3 spells CASSYEQGTGANVLTF. The CDR3 coding sequence is TGTGCCAGCAGTTACGAACAGGGTACGGGGGCCAACGTCCTGACTTTC.

This clonotype has just a few counts. The rearrangement uses TRBV20-1 and TRBJ1-1; tentatively, D is TRBD1 (5 bases). Germline loops: CDR1 DFQATT, CDR2 SNEGSKA (reference sequence). Trimming took 0 bases from V and 1 from J, leaving 12 bases between them. The CDR3 extends over 15 amino acids. The CDR3 sequence: CSARERGTGNTEAFF. CDR3 DNA: TGCAGTGCTAGAGAACGGGGGACGGGGAACACTGAAGCTTTCTTT.

This clonotype was detected only a few times. This chain connects TRBV10-3 to TRBJ1-2; D call uncertain. The CDR3 covers 12 residues. The V end lost 3 bases, the J end lost 5 bases, and 7 bases lay between the germline ends. Germline V gene sequence: CDR1 ENHRY, CDR2 SYGVKD. The DNA for the CDR3 is TGTGCCATCAGTGAACCCGTGTATGGCTACACCTTC. The encoded protein is CAISEPVYGYTF.

The rearrangement joins TRBV2 to TRBJ2-5; D is possibly TRBD1 (5 bases). The tail of the sequence fits TRBJ2-7 better, so the J call may be wrong. The CDR3 runs 15 residues. Germline CDR1 and CDR2: SNHLY and FYNNEI. In DNA form, the CDR3 reads TGTGCCAGCAGTGGTAAAGGGGTAGGGGCCTACGAGCAGTACTTC. It specifies CASSGKGVGAYEQYF.

This clonotype appeared a few times. The genes are TRBV20-1 and TRBJ1-2; D is perhaps TRBD1 (6 bases). Germline loops: CDR1 DFQATT, CDR2 SNEGSKA (reference sequence). The germline V and J ends were trimmed by 3 bases and 5 bases, with 16 bases remaining between them. The CDR3 is 14 residues long. The DNA for the CDR3 is TGCAGTGCTAGTGGGTCGGGAGGGGGTTATGGCTACACCTTC. Amino acids: CSASGSGGGYGYTF.

J is TRBJ2-3 and V is TRBV6-5; a weak D match, TRBD2 (6 bases). The V gene lost 5 bases and the J gene lost 4 bases, with 16 bases spanning the gap. Germline lookup yields CDR1 MNHEY and CDR2 SVGAGI. This CDR3 spans 15 amino acids. The CDR3 reads CASSPGLLWADTQYF. CDR3 DNA sequence: TGTGCCAGCAGTCCCGGACTACTGTGGGCAGATACGCAGTATTTT.